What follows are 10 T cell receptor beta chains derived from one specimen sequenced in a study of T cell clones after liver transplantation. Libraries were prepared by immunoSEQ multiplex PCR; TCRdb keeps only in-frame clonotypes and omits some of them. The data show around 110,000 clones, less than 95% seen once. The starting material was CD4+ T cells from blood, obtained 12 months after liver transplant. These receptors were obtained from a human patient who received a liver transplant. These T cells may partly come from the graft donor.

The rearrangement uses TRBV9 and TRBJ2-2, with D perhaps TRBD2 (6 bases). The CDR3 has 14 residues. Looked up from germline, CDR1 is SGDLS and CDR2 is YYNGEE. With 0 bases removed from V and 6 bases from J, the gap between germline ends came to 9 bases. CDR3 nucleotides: TGTGCCAGCAGCGTAGGAGGAGGGCCCGGGGAGCTGTTTTTT. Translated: CASSVGGGPGELFF.

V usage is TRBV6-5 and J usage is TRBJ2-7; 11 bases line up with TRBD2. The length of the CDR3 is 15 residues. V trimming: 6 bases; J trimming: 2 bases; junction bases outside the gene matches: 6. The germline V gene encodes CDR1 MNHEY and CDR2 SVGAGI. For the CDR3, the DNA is TGTGCCAGCAGGAGTTTAGCGGGAGGGGCCTACGAGCAGTACTTC. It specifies CASRSLAGGAYEQYF.

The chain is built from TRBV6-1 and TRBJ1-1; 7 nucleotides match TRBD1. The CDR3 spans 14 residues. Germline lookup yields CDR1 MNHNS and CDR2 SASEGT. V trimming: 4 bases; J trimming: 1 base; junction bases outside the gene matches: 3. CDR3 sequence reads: CASSVGTANTEAFF. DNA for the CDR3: TGTGCCAGCAGTGTGGGGACAGCGAACACTGAAGCTTTCTTT.

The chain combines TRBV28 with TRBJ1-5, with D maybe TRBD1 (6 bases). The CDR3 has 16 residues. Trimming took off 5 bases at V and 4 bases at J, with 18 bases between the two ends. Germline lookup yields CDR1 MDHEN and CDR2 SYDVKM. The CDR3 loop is CASSRLGGEGNQPQHF. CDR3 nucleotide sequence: TGTGCCAGCAGTCGACTAGGGGGGGAGGGTAATCAGCCCCAGCATTTT.

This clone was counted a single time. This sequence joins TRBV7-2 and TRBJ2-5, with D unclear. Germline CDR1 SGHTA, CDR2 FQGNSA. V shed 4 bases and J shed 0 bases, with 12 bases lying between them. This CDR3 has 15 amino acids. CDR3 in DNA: TGTGCCAGCAGCTCACAACAGAGGCACCAAGAGACCCAGTACTTC. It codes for CASSSQQRHQETQYF. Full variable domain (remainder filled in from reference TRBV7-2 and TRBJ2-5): GAGVSQSPSNKVTEKGKDVELRCDPISGHTALYWYRQSLGQGLEFLIYFQGNSAPDKSGLPSDRFSAERTGGSVSTLTIQRTQQEDSAVYLCASSSQQRHQETQYFGPGTRLLVL.

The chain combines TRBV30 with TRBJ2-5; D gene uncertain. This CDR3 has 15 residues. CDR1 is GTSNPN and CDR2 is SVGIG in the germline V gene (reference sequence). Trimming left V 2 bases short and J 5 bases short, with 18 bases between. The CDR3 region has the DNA TGTGCCTGGAGTCCCCTGGCCACATTTGGGGAGACCCAGTACTTC. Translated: CAWSPLATFGETQYF. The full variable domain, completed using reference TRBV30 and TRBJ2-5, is SQTIHQWPATLVQPVGSPLSLECTVEGTSNPNLYWYRQAAGRGLQLLFYSVGIGQISSEVPQNLSASRPQDRQFILSSKKLLLSDSGFYLCAWSPLATFGETQYFGPGTRLLVL.

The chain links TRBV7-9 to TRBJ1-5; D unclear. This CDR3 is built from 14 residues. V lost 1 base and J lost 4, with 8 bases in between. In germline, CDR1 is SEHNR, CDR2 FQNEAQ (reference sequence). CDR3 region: CASSLDNSNQPQHF. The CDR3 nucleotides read TGTGCCAGCAGCTTAGACAACTCAAATCAGCCCCAGCATTTT.

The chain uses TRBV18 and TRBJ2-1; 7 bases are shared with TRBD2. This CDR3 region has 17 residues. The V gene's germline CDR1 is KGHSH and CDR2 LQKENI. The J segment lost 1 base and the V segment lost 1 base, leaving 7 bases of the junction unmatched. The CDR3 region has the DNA TGTGCCAGCTCACCACGTCGCGCGGGAGTTTCCTACAATGAGCAGTTCTTC. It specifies CASSPRRAGVSYNEQFF. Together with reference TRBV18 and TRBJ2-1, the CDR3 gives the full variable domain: NAGVMQNPRHLVRRRGQEARLRCSPMKGHSHVYWYRQLPEEGLKFMVYLQKENIIDESGMPKERFSAEFPKEGPSILRIQQVVRGDSAAYFCASSPRRAGVSYNEQFFGPGTRLTVL.

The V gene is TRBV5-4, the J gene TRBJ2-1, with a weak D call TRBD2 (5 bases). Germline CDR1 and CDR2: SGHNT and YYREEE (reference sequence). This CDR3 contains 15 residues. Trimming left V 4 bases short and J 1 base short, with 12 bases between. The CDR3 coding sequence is TGTGCCAGCAGCCCTCAGGAGGTTTCCTACAATGAGCAGTTCTTC. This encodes CASSPQEVSYNEQFF.

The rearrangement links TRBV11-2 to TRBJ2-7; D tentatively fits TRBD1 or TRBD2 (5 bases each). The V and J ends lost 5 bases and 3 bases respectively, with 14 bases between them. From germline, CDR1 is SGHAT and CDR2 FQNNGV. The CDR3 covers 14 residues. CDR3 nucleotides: TGTGCCAGCAGCCCCGGGGACGGCTTCTACGAGCAGTACTTC. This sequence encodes CASSPGDGFYEQYF.